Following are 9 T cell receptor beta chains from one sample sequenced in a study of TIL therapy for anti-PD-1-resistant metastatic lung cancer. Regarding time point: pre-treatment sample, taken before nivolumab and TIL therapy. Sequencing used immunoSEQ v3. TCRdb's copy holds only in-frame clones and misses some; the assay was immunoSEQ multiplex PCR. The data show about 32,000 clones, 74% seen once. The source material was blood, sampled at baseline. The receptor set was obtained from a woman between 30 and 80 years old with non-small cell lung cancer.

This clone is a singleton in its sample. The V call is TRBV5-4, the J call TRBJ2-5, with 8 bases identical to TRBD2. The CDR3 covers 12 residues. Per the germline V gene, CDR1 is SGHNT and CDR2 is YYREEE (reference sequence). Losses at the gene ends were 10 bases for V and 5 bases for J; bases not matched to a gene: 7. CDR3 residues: CASQRETETQYF. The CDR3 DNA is TGTGCCTCTCAGCGGGAGACGGAGACCCAGTACTTC.

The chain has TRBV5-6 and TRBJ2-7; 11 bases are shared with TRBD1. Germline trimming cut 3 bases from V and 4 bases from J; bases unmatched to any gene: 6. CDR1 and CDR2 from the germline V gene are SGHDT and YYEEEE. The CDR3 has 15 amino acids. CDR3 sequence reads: CASSSNGQGAYEQYF. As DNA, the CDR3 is TGTGCCAGCAGCTCGAATGGACAGGGGGCGTACGAGCAGTACTTC.

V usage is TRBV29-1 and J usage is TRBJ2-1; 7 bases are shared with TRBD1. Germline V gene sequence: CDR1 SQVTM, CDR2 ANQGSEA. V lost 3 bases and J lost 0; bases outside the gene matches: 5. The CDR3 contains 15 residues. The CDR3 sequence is CSVESGQASYNEQFF. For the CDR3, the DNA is TGCAGCGTTGAGTCTGGACAGGCCTCCTACAATGAGCAGTTCTTC.

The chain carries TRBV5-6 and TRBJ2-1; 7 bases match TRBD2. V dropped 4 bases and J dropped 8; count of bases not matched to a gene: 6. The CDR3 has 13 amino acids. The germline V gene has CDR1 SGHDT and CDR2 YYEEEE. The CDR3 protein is CASSLGLVDEQFF. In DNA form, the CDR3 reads TGTGCCAGCAGCCTAGGACTAGTGGATGAGCAGTTCTTC. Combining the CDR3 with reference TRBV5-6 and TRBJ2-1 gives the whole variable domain DAGVTQSPTHLIKTRGQQVTLRCSPKSGHDTVSWYQQALGQGPQFIFQYYEEEERQRGNFPDRFSGHQFPNYSSELNVNALLLGDSALYLCASSLGLVDEQFFGPGTRLTVL.

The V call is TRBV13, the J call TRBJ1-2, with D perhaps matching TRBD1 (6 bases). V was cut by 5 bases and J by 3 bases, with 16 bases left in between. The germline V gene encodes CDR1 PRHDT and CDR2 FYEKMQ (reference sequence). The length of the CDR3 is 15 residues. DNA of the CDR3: TGTGCCAGCAGCCTGTGGACAGAAGATTACTATGGCTACACCTTC. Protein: CASSLWTEDYYGYTF.

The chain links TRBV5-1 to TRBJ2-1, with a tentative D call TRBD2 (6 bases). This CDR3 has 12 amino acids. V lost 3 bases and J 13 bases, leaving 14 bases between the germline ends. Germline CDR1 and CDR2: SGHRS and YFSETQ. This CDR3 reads CASSSTGTYQFF. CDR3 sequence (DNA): TGCGCCAGCAGCTCTACCGGGACTTATCAGTTCTTC.

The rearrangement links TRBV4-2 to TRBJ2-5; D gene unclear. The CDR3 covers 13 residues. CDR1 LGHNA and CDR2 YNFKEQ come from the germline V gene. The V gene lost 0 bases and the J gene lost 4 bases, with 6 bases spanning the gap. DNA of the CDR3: TGTGCCAGCAGCCAAGACTCGGGAGAGACCCAGTACTTC. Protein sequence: CASSQDSGETQYF.

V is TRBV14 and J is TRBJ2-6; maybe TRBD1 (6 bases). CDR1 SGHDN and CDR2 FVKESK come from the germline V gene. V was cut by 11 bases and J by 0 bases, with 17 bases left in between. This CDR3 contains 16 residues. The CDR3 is CAGSGTPPSGANVLTF. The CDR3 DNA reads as TGTGCCGGATCCGGGACACCACCCTCTGGGGCCAACGTCCTGACTTTC.

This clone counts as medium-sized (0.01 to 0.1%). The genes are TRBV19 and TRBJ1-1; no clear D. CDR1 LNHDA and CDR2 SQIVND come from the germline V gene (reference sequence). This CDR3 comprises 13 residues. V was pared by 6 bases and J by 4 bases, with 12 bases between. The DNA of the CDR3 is TGTGCCAGTAGCCCAAAAAGGGTCACTGAAGCTTTCTTT. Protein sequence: CASSPKRVTEAFF.